This T cell receptor beta chain originates from a study of CD8 T cells in Susac syndrome. With random hexamers, roughly 0.45 to 1 ug RNA was reverse transcribed. TCRdb itself ran the immunoSEQ multiplex PCR reads through MiXCR, one entry per CDR3 protein. The data show just under 150,000 distinct CDR3 sequences, roughly 94% seen once. This TCR derives from a human donor in good health. The sequencing sample was made of CD4+ T cells from PBMCs.

CDR3 protein: CASSSGQRYYEQYF. For the CDR3, the DNA is TGTGCCAGCAGCTCGGGACAGCGATACTACGAGCAGTACTTC. The genes are TRBV13 and TRBJ2-7; 7 bases are shared with TRBD1. CDR3 length: 14 residues. The trim removed 4 bases at V and 3 bases at J, leaving 6 bases unmatched. Germline V CDR1 and CDR2: PRHDT, FYEKMQ (reference sequence).